This TCR beta chain was profiled in a study of cytomegalovirus exposure and HLA in healthy donors. Study as a whole: Among the 398 genotyped donors, around 81% were placed in the Caucasian-associated ancestry cluster.

Per the germline V gene, CDR1 is KGHSH and CDR2 is LQKENI. Trimming removed 6 bases from V and 5 bases from J; junction bases left unmatched: 3. The CDR3 runs 14 residues. PCR amplification relied on 60 Vbeta primers (plus 13 Jbeta primers). Profiled with immunoSEQ multiplex PCR; TCRdb holds only in-frame clones, not every one. The sample consists of roughly 120,000 clones, around four fifths of them appearing once. As for this clone: Its antigen is currently unknown.

Findings and caveats of the study: CMV serostatus alone was available as immune exposure information.

The sequencing input was PBMCs. The TCR was taken from a man aged 30-40 years in good health and CMV-seropositive. The V gene is TRBV18, the J gene TRBJ1-5, with TRBD1 matching 11 bases. The CDR3 loop is CASSPDRGHQPQHF. CDR3 sequence (DNA): TGTGCCAGCTCGCCGGACAGGGGGCATCAGCCCCAGCATTTT.